This T cell receptor (beta chain) was sequenced during a study of vaccination effects on CD4 cells after COVID-19. The germline gives CDR1 LGHDT, CDR2 YNNKEL (reference sequence). The CDR3 contains 15 residues. The junction had 8 bases not matched to a gene; V was cut back by 3 bases and J by 7 bases. Under the ViraFEST assay, PBMC were stimulated with viral peptide pools so that antigen-specific CD4+ T cells expanded. Sequencing was performed afterwards. Subsequent to a culture period of around 10 days, CD4+ T cells were isolated. Everyone in the study got two shots of either the BNT162b2 or mRNA-1273 vaccine. Assay: immunoSEQ multiplex PCR; the TCRdb copy retains only in-frame clones and omits some. This table has some 29,000 clones, approximately 69% appearing once. In its sample, this clone was seen a few times. Its antigen is currently unknown.

The V call is TRBV3-1 (or the pseudogene TRBV3-2), the J call TRBJ2-1, with TRBD2 matching over 8 bases. The TCR sequence derives from a human donor who received a COVID-19 vaccine. The specimen comprised CD4+ T cells from PBMCs cultured with SARS-CoV-2 spike peptides, sampled after COVID-19 vaccination. CDR3 amino acids: CASSQERGPQNEQFF. The CDR3 DNA follows: TGTGCCAGCAGCCAGGAGCGGGGGCCGCAAAATGAGCAGTTCTTC.